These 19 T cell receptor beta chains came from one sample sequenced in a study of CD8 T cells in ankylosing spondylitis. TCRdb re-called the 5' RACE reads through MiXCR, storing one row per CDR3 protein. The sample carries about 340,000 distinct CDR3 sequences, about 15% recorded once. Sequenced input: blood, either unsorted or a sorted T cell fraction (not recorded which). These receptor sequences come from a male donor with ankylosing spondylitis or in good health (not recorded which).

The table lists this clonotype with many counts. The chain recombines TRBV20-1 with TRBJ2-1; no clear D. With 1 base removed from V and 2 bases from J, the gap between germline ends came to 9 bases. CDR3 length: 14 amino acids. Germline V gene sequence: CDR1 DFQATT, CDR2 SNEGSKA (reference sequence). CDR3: CSARGGIAYNEQFF. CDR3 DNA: TGCAGTGCTAGAGGAGGAATAGCCTACAATGAGCAGTTCTTC.

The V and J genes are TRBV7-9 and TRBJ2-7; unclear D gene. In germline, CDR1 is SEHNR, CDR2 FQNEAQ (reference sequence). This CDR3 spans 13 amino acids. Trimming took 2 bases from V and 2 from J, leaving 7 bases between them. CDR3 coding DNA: TGTGCCAGCAGCTTAAATGGTCCCTACGAGCAGTACTTC. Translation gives CASSLNGPYEQYF.

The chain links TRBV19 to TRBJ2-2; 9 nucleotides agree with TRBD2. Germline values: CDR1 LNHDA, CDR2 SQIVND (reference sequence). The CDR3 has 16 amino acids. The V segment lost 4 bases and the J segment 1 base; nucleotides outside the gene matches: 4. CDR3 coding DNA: TGTGCCAGTAGTAGAGGACTAGCGCAGAACACCGGGGAGCTGTTTTTT. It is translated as CASSRGLAQNTGELFF.

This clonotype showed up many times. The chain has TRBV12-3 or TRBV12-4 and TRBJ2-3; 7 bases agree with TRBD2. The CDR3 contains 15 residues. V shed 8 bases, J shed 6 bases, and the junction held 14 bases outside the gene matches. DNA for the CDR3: TGTGCCAGCTCCCAAGGTGCGAGGGAGGGGGATACGCAGTATTTT. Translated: CASSQGAREGDTQYF.

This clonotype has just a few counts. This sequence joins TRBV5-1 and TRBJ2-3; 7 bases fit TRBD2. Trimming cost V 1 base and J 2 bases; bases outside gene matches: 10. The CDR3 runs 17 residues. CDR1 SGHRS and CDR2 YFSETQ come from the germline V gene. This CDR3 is CASSLLSLAVFTDTQYF. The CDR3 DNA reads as TGCGCCAGCAGCTTGTTAAGCCTAGCGGTATTCACAGATACGCAGTATTTT.

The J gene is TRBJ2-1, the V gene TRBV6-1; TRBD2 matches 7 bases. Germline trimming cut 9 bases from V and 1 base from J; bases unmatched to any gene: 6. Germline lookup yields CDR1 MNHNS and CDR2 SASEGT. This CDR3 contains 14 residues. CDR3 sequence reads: CASLRRESYNEQFF. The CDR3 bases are TGTGCCAGTTTAAGGCGGGAGTCCTACAATGAGCAGTTCTTC.

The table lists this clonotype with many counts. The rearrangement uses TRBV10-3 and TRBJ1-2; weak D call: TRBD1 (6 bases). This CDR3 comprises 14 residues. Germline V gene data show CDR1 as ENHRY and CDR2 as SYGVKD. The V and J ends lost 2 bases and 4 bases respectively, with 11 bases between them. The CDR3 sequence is CAISEDGGGYGYTF. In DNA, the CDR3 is TGTGCCATCAGTGAGGACGGGGGCGGCTATGGCTACACCTTC.

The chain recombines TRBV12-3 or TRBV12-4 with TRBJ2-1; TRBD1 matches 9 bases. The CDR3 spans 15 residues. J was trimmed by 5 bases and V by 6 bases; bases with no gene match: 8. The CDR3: CASRILGQGDNEQFF. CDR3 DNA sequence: TGTGCCAGCAGAATTCTGGGACAGGGTGACAATGAGCAGTTCTTC.

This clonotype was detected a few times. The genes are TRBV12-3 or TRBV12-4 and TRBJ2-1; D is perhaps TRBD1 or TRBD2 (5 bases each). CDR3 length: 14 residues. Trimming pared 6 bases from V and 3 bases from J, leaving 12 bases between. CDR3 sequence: CASRGESNYNEQFF. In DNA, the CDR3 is TGTGCCAGCAGGGGGGAGTCCAACTACAATGAGCAGTTCTTC.

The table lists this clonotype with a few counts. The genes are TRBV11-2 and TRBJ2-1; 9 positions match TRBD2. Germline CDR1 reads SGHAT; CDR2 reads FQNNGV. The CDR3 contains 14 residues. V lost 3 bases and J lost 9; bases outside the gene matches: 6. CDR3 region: CASSFEAGGREQFF. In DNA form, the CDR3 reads TGTGCCAGCAGCTTTGAGGCGGGAGGGCGTGAGCAGTTCTTC. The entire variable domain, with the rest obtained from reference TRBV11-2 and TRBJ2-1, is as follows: EAGVAQSPRYKIIEKRQSVAFWCNPISGHATLYWYQQILGQGPKLLIQFQNNGVVDDSQLPKDRFSAERLKGVDSTLKIQPAKLEDSAVYLCASSFEAGGREQFFGPGTRLTVL.

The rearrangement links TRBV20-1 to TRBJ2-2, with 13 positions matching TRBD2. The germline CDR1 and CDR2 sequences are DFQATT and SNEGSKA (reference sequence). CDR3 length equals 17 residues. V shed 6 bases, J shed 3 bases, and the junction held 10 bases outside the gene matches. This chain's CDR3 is CSAEKGLAGSYTGELFF. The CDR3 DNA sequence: TGCAGTGCAGAGAAGGGACTAGCGGGAAGTTACACCGGGGAGCTGTTTTTT.

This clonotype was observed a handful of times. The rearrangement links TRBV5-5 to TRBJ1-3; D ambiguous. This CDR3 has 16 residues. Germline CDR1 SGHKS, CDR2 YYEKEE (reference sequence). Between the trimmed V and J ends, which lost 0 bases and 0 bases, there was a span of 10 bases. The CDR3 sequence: CASSLAVTYSGNTIYF. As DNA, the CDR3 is TGTGCCAGCAGCTTGGCCGTCACCTACTCTGGAAACACCATATATTTT.

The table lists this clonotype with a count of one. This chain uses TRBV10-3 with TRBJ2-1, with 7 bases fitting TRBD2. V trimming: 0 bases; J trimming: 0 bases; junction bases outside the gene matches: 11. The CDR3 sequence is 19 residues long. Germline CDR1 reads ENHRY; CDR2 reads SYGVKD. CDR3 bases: TGTGCCATCAGTGAGTCGAGTGGGAGGGGACTTCCCTCCTACAATGAGCAGTTCTTC. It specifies CAISESSGRGLPSYNEQFF.

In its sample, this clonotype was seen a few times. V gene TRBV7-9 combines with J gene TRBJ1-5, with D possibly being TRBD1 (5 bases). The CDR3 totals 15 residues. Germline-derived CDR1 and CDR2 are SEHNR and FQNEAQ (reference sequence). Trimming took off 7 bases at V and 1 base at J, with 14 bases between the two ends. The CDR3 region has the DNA TGTGCCAGCACCACTGGACAATACAGCAATCAGCCCCAGCATTTT. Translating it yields CASTTGQYSNQPQHF.

The DNA of the CDR3 is TGCGCCAGCAGTGACAGTTATCAGCCCCAGCATTTT. Translation: CASSDSYQPQHF. V and J are TRBV10-2 and TRBJ1-5, with no clear D. In germline, CDR1 is WSHSY, CDR2 SAAADI. The CDR3 totals 12 residues. Trimming stripped 3 bases from V and 5 bases from J, with 5 bases between.

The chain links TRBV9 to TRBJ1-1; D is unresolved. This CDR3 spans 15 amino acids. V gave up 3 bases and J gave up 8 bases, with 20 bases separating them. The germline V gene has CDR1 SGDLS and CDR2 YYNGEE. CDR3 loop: CASSAPGPGTKEAFF. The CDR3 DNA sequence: TGTGCCAGCAGCGCCCCCGGCCCCGGAACGAAAGAAGCTTTCTTT.

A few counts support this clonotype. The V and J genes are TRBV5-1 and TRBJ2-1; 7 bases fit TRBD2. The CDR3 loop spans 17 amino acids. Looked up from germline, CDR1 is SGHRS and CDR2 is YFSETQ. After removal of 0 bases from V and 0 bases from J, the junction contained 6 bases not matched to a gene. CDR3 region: CASSLERGGLSYNEQFF. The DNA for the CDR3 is TGCGCCAGCAGCTTGGAGCGGGGAGGGCTCTCCTACAATGAGCAGTTCTTC.

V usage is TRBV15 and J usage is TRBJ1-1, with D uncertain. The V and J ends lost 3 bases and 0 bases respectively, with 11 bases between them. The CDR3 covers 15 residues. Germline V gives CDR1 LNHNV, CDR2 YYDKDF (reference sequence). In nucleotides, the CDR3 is TGTGCCACCAGCAGGAAAGACCGACTGAACACTGAAGCTTTCTTT. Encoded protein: CATSRKDRLNTEAFF.

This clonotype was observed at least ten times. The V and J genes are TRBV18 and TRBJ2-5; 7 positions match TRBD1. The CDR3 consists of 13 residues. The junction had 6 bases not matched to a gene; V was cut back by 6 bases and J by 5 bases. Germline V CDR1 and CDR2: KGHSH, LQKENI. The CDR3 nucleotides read TGTGCCAGCTCTCGACAGGGTGTCGAGACCCAGTACTTC. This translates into CASSRQGVETQYF.